Following are 19 T cell receptor beta chains from one sample sequenced in a study of cytomegalovirus exposure and HLA in healthy donors. Only in-frame clones appear in the TCRdb table, and some are missing; sequencing was by immunoSEQ multiplex PCR. The table shows under 250,000 clones, with around 78% occurring only once. Sequenced material: PBMCs. The source is a woman between 18 and 29 years old in good health and CMV-seronegative.

J is TRBJ1-3 and V is TRBV4-1; D unclear. The length of the CDR3 is 16 residues. Trimming pared 0 bases from V and 6 bases from J, leaving 15 bases between. The V gene's germline CDR1 is MGHRA and CDR2 YSYEKL. The CDR3 coding sequence is TGCGCCAGCAGCCAAGATAGGCGGGAGACTGAAAACACCATATATTTT. It specifies CASSQDRRETENTIYF.

The chain couples TRBV5-3 to TRBJ1-6; D remains ambiguous. TRBV5-3 is designated an ORF whose function remains uncertain. The CDR3 spans 12 residues. V lost 9 bases and J 11 bases, leaving 15 bases between the germline ends. CDR3 coding DNA: TGTGCCAATCCTCCAGGTGTACCACCCCTCCACTTT. The encoded protein is CANPPGVPPLHF.

CDR3 loop: CASSVGGTSGAFF. CDR3 nucleotide sequence: TGTGCCAGCAGTGTAGGGGGCACTAGTGGAGCTTTCTTT. The chain recombines TRBV6-5 with TRBJ1-1; 7 bases line up with TRBD1. CDR3 length: 13 amino acids. J gave up 10 bases and V 5 bases, and 10 bases lay outside the gene matches. Germline CDR1 is MNHEY and CDR2 is SVGAGI.

This clone is a singleton in its sample. The J gene is TRBJ2-3, the V gene TRBV2; 7 bases are a match to TRBD1. The trim removed 6 bases at V and 5 bases at J, leaving 11 bases unmatched. The CDR3 consists of 15 residues. CDR1 is SNHLY, CDR2 FYNNEI, per germline. The CDR3 protein is CASRNGQAAQDTQYF. In DNA, the CDR3 is TGTGCCAGCAGGAACGGACAGGCGGCACAAGATACGCAGTATTTT. Full variable domain (outside the CDR3, taken from reference TRBV2 and TRBJ2-3): EPEVTQTPSHQVTQMGQEVILRCVPISNHLYFYWYRQILGQKVEFLVSFYNNEISEKSEIFDDQFSVERPDGSNFTLKIRSTKLEDSAMYFCASRNGQAAQDTQYFGPGTRLTVL.

The DNA for the CDR3 is TGTGCCAGCAGCTTCGAAGGACAGGGTGTGAGCTATGGCTACACCTTC. It codes for CASSFEGQGVSYGYTF. V gene TRBV7-6 combines with J gene TRBJ1-2, with TRBD1 identical over 8 bases. CDR1 is SGHVS and CDR2 is FNYEAQ in the germline V gene. The CDR3 runs to 16 residues. The trim removed 3 bases at V and 4 bases at J, leaving 10 bases unmatched.

The chain combines TRBV6-1 with TRBJ2-2; D is perhaps TRBD1 or TRBD2 (5 bases each). The CDR3 has 13 residues. From germline, CDR1 is MNHNS and CDR2 SASEGT. The germline V and J ends were trimmed by 6 bases and 5 bases, with 10 bases remaining between them. CDR3 sequence reads: CASSPEGTGELFF. The CDR3 DNA reads as TGTGCCAGCAGCCCTGAGGGGACCGGGGAGCTGTTTTTT.

V gene TRBV7-3 combines with J gene TRBJ2-2; tentative D call: TRBD1 (5 bases). V was trimmed by 3 bases and J by 0 bases, leaving 8 bases between them. This CDR3 is 15 amino acids long. Germline V gene lookup returns CDR1 SGHTA and CDR2 FQGTGA. The CDR3 DNA sequence: TGTGCCAGCAGCTTCCGGACACCGAACACCGGGGAGCTGTTTTTT. It specifies CASSFRTPNTGELFF. The full variable domain, completed using reference TRBV7-3 and TRBJ2-2, is GAGVSQTPSNKVTEKGKYVELRCDPISGHTALYWYRQSLGQGPEFLIYFQGTGAADDSGLPNDRFFAVRPEGSVSTLKIQRTERGDSAVYLCASSFRTPNTGELFFGEGSRLTVL.

V usage is TRBV6-1 and J usage is TRBJ1-5, with a possible D match to TRBD1 (5 bases). Trimming removed 6 bases from V and 2 bases from J, with 14 bases in between. The CDR3 loop spans 15 amino acids. CDR1 and CDR2 from the germline V gene are MNHNS and SASEGT. The CDR3 is CASSGRGTRNQPQHF. CDR3 nucleotides: TGTGCCAGCAGCGGTCGGGGCACCCGCAATCAGCCCCAGCATTTT.

The V and J genes are TRBV2 and TRBJ1-5, with 8 nucleotides matching TRBD1. This CDR3 has 14 residues. V shed 8 bases, J shed 2 bases, and the junction held 5 bases outside the gene matches. The germline CDR1 and CDR2 sequences are SNHLY and FYNNEI. CDR3 sequence: CASCGQGGNQPQHF. The CDR3 DNA sequence: TGTGCCAGCTGTGGACAGGGCGGCAATCAGCCCCAGCATTTT.

The rearrangement links TRBV2 to TRBJ1-5; D unresolved. V lost 5 bases, J lost 0 bases, and 8 bases lay in between. CDR1 and CDR2 from the germline V gene are SNHLY and FYNNEI. There are 14 residues in the CDR3. The CDR3 DNA follows: TGTGCCAGCAGTCGACACAATAGCAATCAGCCCCAGCATTTT. Translation gives CASSRHNSNQPQHF.

The genes are TRBV6-1 and TRBJ1-5, with a weak D call TRBD1 (5 bases). The CDR3 covers 16 residues. With 2 bases removed from V and 1 base from J, the gap between germline ends came to 12 bases. Germline V CDR1 and CDR2: MNHNS, SASEGT. CDR3 sequence (DNA): TGTGCCAGCAGTGAAAGGCCAGGGCAAAGCAATCAGCCCCAGCATTTT. It is translated as CASSERPGQSNQPQHF.

J is TRBJ2-1 and V is TRBV27, with D perhaps matching TRBD1 or TRBD2 (5 bases each). This CDR3 spans 14 amino acids. V was trimmed by 3 bases and J by 3 bases, leaving 9 bases between them. Germline V lookup: CDR1 MNHEY, CDR2 SMNVEV (reference sequence). CDR3 amino acids: CASSFRDGYNEQFF. The DNA for the CDR3 is TGTGCCAGCAGTTTTCGGGACGGCTACAATGAGCAGTTCTTC.

This chain uses TRBV6-1 with TRBJ1-1, with D hard to call. CDR1 and CDR2 (germline): MNHNS, SASEGT. The CDR3 has 14 residues. V was shortened by 1 base and J by 4 bases, with 10 bases between the two germline ends. In DNA form, the CDR3 reads TGTGCCAGCAGTGAAGTAGGGATTGGCACTGAAGCTTTCTTT. Translation gives CASSEVGIGTEAFF.

This chain links TRBV5-4 with TRBJ1-1; D may be TRBD1 (6 bases). Germline CDR1 and CDR2: SGHNT and YYREEE (reference sequence). The CDR3 has 14 residues. V lost 4 bases, J lost 6 bases, and 16 bases lay in between. The CDR3 sequence: CASSLTGYSAEAFF. The DNA of the CDR3 is TGTGCCAGCAGCCTGACAGGTTATAGCGCTGAAGCTTTCTTT. Full variable domain (rest looked up from reference TRBV5-4 and TRBJ1-1): ETGVTQSPTHLIKTRGQQVTLRCSSQSGHNTVSWYQQALGQGPQFIFQYYREEENGRGNFPPRFSGLQFPNYSSELNVNALELDDSALYLCASSLTGYSAEAFFGQGTRLTVV.

The CDR3 DNA reads as TGCGCCTCCTTTAGTAGTGCGGAGCAGTTCTTC. Encoded protein: CASFSSAEQFF. V and J are TRBV5-1 and TRBJ2-1, with no clear D. This CDR3 region has 11 residues. CDR1 and CDR2 (germline): SGHRS, YFSETQ. Trimming cost V 10 bases and J 10 bases, with 15 bases left between them.

The J gene is TRBJ2-5, the V gene TRBV18; D unclear. Germline V CDR1 and CDR2: KGHSH, LQKENI. The CDR3 is made up of 17 amino acids. V lost 2 bases and J 5 bases, leaving 21 bases between the germline ends. CDR3 in amino acids: CASSPSSVTTIGETQYF. The CDR3 DNA is TGTGCCAGCTCACCATCCTCGGTTACGACGATAGGGGAGACCCAGTACTTC.

This clone occurred a few times. The genes are TRBV27 and TRBJ2-1, with D possibly matching TRBD1 (6 bases). CDR1 and CDR2 (germline): MNHEY, SMNVEV (reference sequence). V gave up 2 bases and J gave up 5 bases, with 16 bases separating them. CDR3 length equals 16 residues. CDR3 protein: CASSLVGTLTHNEQFF. CDR3 DNA: TGTGCCAGCAGTTTAGTCGGGACACTCACCCACAATGAGCAGTTCTTC.

The rearrangement uses TRBV19 and TRBJ1-6; D gene unclear. Per germline, CDR1 LNHDA and CDR2 SQIVND (reference sequence). The CDR3 has 15 residues. Trimming pared 7 bases from V and 5 bases from J, leaving 15 bases between. The CDR3 DNA follows: TGTGCCAGTACCCCGTCCTCTTCGCATAATTCACCCCTCCACTTT. This encodes CASTPSSSHNSPLHF.

The chain's CDR3 is CASLTSGVATDTQYF. CDR3 coding DNA: TGTGCCAGCTTGACTAGCGGGGTAGCGACAGATACGCAGTATTTT. The rearrangement joins TRBV9 to TRBJ2-3, with 11 bases aligning to TRBD2. V lost 7 bases, J lost 3 bases, and 7 bases stayed unmatched. This CDR3 spans 15 amino acids. Germline V CDR1 and CDR2: SGDLS, YYNGEE.